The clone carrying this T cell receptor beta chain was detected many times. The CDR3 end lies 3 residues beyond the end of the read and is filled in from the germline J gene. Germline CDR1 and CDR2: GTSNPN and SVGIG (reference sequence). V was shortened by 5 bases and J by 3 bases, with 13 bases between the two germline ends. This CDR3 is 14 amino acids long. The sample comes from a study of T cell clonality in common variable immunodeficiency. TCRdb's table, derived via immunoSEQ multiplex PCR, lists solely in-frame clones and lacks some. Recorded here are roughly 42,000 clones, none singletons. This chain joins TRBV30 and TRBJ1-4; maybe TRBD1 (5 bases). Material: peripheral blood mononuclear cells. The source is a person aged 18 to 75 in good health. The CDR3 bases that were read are TGTGCCTGGGGACGACAGATACCTAATGAAAAA. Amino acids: CAWGRQIPNEK. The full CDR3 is CAWGRQIPNEKLFF.